This T cell receptor (beta chain) comes out of a study of PD-L1 blockade in urothelial cancer. Whole-study context: Patients previously received 0 to 3 chemotherapy regimens.

Generated by immunoSEQ multiplex PCR, the TCRdb table keeps only in-frame clones and is missing some. The table shows roughly 63,000 clones, with roughly four fifths occurring only once. The V and J ends lost 6 bases and 3 bases, in that order; junction bases with no gene match: 3. CDR3 length: 14 amino acids. CDR1 is MGHDK and CDR2 is SYGVNS in the germline V gene. Time point of the sample: pretreatment peripheral blood. The sample was PBMCs, taken around atezolizumab (anti-PD-L1) treatment. The chain couples TRBV25-1 to TRBJ2-5, with 11 bases aligning to TRBD2. This sequence originates from a man aged 70-80 years with urothelial cancer. The CDR3 spells CASRLAGGKETQYF. In nucleotides, the CDR3 is TGTGCCAGCAGGTTAGCGGGAGGGAAAGAGACCCAGTACTTC.